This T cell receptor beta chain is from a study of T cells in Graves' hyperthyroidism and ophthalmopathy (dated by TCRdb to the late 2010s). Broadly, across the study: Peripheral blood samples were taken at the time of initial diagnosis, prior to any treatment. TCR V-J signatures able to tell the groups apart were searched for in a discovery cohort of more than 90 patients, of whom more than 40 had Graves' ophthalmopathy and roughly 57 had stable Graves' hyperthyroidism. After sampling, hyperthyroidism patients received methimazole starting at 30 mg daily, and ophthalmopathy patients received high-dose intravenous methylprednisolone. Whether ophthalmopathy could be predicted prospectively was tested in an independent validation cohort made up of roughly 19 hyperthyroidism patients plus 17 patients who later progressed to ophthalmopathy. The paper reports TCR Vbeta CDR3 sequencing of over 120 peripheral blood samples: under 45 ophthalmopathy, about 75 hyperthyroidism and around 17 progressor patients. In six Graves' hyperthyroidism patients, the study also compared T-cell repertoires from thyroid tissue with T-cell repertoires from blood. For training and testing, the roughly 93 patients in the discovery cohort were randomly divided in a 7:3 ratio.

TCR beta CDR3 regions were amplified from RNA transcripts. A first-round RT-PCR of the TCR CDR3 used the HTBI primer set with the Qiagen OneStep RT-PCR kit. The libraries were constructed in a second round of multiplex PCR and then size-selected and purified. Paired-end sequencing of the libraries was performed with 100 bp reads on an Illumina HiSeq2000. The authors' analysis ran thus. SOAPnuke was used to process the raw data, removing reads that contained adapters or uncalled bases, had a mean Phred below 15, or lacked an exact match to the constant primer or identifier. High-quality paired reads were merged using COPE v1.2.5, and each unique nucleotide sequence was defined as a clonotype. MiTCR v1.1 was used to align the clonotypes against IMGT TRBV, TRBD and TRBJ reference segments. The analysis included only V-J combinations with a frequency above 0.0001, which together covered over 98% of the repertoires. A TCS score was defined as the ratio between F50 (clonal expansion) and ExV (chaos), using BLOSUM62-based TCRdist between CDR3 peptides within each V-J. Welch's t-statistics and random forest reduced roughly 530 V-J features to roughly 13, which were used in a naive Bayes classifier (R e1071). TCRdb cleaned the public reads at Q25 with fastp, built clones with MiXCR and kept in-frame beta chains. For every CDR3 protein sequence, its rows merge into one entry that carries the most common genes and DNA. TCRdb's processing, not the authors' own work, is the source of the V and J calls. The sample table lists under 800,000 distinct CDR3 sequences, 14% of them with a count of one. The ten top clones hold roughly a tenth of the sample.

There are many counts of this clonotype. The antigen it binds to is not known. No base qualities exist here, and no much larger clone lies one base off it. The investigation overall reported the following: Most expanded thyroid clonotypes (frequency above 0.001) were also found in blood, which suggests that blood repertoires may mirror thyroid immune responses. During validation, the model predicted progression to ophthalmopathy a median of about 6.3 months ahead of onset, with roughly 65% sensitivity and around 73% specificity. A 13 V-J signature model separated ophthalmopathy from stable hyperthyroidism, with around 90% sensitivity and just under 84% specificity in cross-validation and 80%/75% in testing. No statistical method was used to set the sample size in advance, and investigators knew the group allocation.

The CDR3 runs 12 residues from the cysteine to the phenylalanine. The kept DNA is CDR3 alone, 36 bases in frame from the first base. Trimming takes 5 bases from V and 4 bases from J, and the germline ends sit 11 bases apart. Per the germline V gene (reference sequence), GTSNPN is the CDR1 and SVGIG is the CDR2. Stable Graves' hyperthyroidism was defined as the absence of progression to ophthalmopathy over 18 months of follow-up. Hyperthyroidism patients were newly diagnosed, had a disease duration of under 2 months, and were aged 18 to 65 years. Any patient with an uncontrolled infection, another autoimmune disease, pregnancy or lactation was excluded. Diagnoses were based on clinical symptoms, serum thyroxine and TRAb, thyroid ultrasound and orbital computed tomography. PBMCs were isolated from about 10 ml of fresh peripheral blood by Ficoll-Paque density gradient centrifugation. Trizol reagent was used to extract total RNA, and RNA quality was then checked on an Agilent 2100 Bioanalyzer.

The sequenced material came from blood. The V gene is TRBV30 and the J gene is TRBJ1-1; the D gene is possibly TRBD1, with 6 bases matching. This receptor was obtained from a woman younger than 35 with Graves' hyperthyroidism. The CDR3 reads CAWETGITEAFF. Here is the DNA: TGTGCCTGGGAAACAGGGATCACTGAAGCTTTCTTT.